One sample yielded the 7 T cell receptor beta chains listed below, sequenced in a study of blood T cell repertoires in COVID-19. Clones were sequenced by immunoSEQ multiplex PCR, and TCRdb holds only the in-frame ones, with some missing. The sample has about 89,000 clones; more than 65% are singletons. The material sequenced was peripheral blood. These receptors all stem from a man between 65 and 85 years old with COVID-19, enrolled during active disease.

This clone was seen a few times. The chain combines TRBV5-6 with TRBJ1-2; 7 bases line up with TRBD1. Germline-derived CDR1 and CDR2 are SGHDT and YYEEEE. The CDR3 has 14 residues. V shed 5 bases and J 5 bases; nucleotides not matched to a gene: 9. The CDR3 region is CASRPTGTAYGYTF. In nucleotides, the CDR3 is TGTGCCAGCAGACCTACCGGGACAGCTTATGGCTACACCTTC.

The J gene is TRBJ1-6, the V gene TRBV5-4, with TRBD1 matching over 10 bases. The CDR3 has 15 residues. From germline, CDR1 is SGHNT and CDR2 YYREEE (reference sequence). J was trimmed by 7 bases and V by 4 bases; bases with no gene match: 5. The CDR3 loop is CASSPRTGGNSPLHF. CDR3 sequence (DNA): TGTGCCAGCAGCCCGAGGACAGGGGGGAATTCACCCCTCCACTTT.

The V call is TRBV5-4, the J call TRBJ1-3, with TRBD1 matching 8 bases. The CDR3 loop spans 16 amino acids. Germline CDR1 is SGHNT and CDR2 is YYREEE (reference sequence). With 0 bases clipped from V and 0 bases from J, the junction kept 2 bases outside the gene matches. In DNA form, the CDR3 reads TGTGCCAGCAGCTTGGGACAGGGGAACTCTGGAAACACCATATATTTT. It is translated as CASSLGQGNSGNTIYF.

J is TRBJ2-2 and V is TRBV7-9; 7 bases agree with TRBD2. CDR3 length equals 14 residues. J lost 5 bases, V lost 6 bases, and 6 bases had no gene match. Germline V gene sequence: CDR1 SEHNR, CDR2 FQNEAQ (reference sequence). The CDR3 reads CASRSSGGTGELFF. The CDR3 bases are TGTGCCAGCAGATCCTCCGGGGGGACCGGGGAGCTGTTTTTT.

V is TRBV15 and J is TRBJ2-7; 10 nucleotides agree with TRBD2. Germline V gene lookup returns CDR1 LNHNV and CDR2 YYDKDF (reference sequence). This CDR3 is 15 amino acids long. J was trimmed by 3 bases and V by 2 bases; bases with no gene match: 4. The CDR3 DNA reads TGTGCCACCAGCAGATCGAGCGGGGGGGACTACGAGCAGTACTTC. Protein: CATSRSSGGDYEQYF.

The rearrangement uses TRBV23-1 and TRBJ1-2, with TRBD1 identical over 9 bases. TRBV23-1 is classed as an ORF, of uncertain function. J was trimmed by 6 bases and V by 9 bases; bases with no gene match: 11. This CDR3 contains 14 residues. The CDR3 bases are TGCGCCAGTAACTCCGGGACAGGGTGCGATGGCTACACCTTC. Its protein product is CASNSGTGCDGYTF.

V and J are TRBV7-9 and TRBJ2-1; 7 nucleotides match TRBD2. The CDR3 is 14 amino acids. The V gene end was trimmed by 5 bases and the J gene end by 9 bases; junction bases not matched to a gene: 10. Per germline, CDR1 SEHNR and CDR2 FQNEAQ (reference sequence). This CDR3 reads CASSLLAELGEQFF. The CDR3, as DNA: TGTGCCAGCAGCCTCCTAGCGGAACTGGGTGAGCAGTTCTTC.